One T cell receptor beta chain is described in this entry. Its target is not known. This sample was included in a study of CD8+ T cells in alopecia areata. Following RNA extraction, reverse transcription yielded cDNA that acted as the sequencing template. Sequencing was performed with immunoSEQ multiplex PCR; in TCRdb, only in-frame clones are kept and a portion is missing. There are about 200,000 clones in the sample; roughly 50% occur only once, and under 7% lies in the top ten. The CDR3 is made up of 14 amino acids. Germline values: CDR1 SQVTM, CDR2 ANQGSEA. V lost 6 bases and J lost 2; bases outside the gene matches: 7. Whole-study results and caveats: Mouse data revealed clearer TCR sharing than patient data did, a gap possibly tied to HLA. Given one nonresponder, whether baseline CD8+ expansion relates to response remains uncertain. Expanded CD8+ clones among the top 100, and scalp clonality, were significantly decreased by tofacitinib. Many expanded lesional clones remained in scalp and blood on tofacitinib.

Treatment specified: oral pan-JAK inhibitor, 5-10 mg twice daily. The chain uses TRBV29-1 and TRBJ1-1, with 9 nucleotides matching TRBD1. The sample in question was CD4+ T cells sorted from blood, obtained at week 24, from a patient treated with tofacitinib. This receptor was taken from a human donor with alopecia areata. The CDR3 region is CSVQRDRVNTEAFF. CDR3 bases: TGCAGCGTCCAAAGGGACAGGGTTAACACTGAAGCTTTCTTT.